The clone carrying this T cell receptor (beta chain) was picked up many times. The evidence that diagnosis relied on was clinical symptoms, serum thyroxine, TRAb, thyroid ultrasound and orbital computed tomography. The data are from a study of Graves' ophthalmopathy and Graves' hyperthyroidism. This CDR3 is 18 amino acids long. Between the trimmed V and J ends, which lost 0 bases and 2 bases, there was a span of 19 bases. Germline V gene sequence: CDR1 SGHTA, CDR2 FQGNSA. Amplifying from RNA transcripts, the study obtained TCR beta CDR3 regions. The workflow started with a first-round RT-PCR run with HTBI primers and then moved on to a second-round multiplex PCR. Each CDR3 protein gets one entry after TCRdb re-called the multiplex PCR reads with MiXCR. This table has around 1,200,000 distinct CDR3 sequences, 36% appearing once.

The chain recombines TRBV7-2 with TRBJ2-5, with D possibly being TRBD2 (5 bases). This TCR was sampled from an adult man with Graves' hyperthyroidism. Sequences were obtained from peripheral blood or thyroid tissue (not recorded which). The CDR3 here is CASSLARLQVGIQETQYF. DNA for the CDR3: TGTGCCAGCAGCTTAGCGCGGTTACAAGTCGGGATTCAAGAGACCCAGTACTTC.